The TCR beta chain described here comes from a study of cytomegalovirus exposure and HLA in healthy donors. Study-wide findings and caveats: The authors later found TCR association rates varying by HLA locus, with DRB1 most and HLA-C fewest. The study listed roughly 160 cytomegalovirus-associated TCR beta chains.

There are 15 residues in the CDR3. V lost 0 bases and J lost 4; bases outside the gene matches: 4. CDR1 is SGDLS, CDR2 YYNGEE, per germline. 60 Vbeta and 13 Jbeta primers were used in PCR. Sequencing was performed with immunoSEQ multiplex PCR; in TCRdb, only in-frame clones are kept and a portion is missing. This repertoire shows 150,000 to 200,000 clones, around 79% found once; its top ten account for approximately 0.55%. On this clone: The antigen remains undetermined.

The source of this sequence is a woman aged 50 to 60 in good health and CMV-seronegative. The rearrangement uses TRBV9 and TRBJ2-1; 7 bases are a match to TRBD2. Material: PBMCs. The CDR3 here is CASSVEREGYNEQFF. Written as DNA, the CDR3 is TGTGCCAGCAGCGTAGAGAGGGAGGGATACAATGAGCAGTTCTTC.